This T cell receptor beta chain is from a study of T-cell memory formation after mild COVID-19. Study-wide points: Among CD4+ contracting clones, most were CM and EM, and CD8+ ones EMRA.

TCRdb re-analysed the 5' RACE reads in MiXCR, keeping a single row per CDR3 protein. This table holds approximately 490,000 distinct CDR3 sequences, approximately 20% found once. This clonotype showed up just a few times. Its antigen is as yet unknown. In germline, CDR1 is SEHNR, CDR2 FQNEAQ (reference sequence). CDR3 size: 14 residues. V lost 0 bases and J lost 6, with 9 bases in between. V is TRBV7-9 and J is TRBJ2-1; the D is unclear. Sequencing was done on a sample of PBMCs or a T cell subset sorted from them (not recorded which). This receptor was obtained from an adult woman who had mild COVID-19 (a few samples of this study predate the infection). Cell type and time point are not known. The CDR3 DNA sequence: TGTGCCAGCAGCTTAGCGGGGTGGACCAATGAGCAGTTCTTC. Amino acid sequence: CASSLAGWTNEQFF.